This entry features one TCR beta chain sequence. The sample originates from a study of blood T cell repertoires in COVID-19. Per the original data handling: Amplification with reference gene primers provided the estimates of nucleated cell counts. This table comes from immunoSEQ multiplex PCR, and its TCRdb copy is limited to in-frame clones, with some not included. V, J and clone size are those of that table, while D and trimming were read from the DNA. The repertoire has 400,000 to 450,000 clones, about 91% of them found once; the top ten carry around 1.5%. The CDR3 contains 14 residues. Deletions cut 0 bases from V and 5 bases from J, with 11 bases between. Germline V lookup: CDR1 SEHNR, CDR2 FQNEAQ (reference sequence).

The specimen was peripheral blood. This clonotype was obtained from a middle-aged woman with COVID-19, enrolled during active disease. The V and J genes are TRBV7-9 and TRBJ2-7; a possible D gene is TRBD1 (6 bases). The CDR3 region has the DNA TGTGCCAGCAGCTTAGCCATCAGGGGCCACGAGCAGTACTTC. Translated, it gives CASSLAIRGHEQYF.